This TCR beta chain was documented in a study of a mutant IDH1 vaccine in newly diagnosed glioma. Background on the study: At weeks 1, 3, 5, 7, 11, 15, 19 and 23, patients received a vaccination, eight in all.

Produced via immunoSEQ multiplex PCR; TCRdb's table is partial and in-frame only. The sample holds some 60,000 clones, 85% to 90% seen once. A word on this clone: The antigen is unknown.

The CDR3 length is 19 residues. As for time point: week 5, during vaccination. Mutant IDH1 20-mer peptide, at 300 ug, made up each vaccine dose, with topical imiquimod. This chain connects TRBV21-1 to TRBJ2-2; the D call TRBD2 from the table was never checked on the DNA. TRBV21-1 is marked as a pseudogene. This TCR came from a woman aged 40 to 49 with glioma. The source material was PBMCs, sampled from a glioma patient whose treatment included an IDH1 peptide vaccine. CDR3 sequence: CASSKDGTSGGALTGELFF. The DNA of the CDR3 is TGTGCCAGCAGCAAAGACGGGACTAGCGGGGGGGCCCTAACCGGGGAGCTGTTTTTT.